A single sample is the source of the 10 T cell receptor beta chains below, sequenced in a study of draining lymph node invasion in breast cancer. Via MiXCR, TCRdb re-called the bulk RNA-seq reads, giving one row per CDR3 protein. The sample has about 2,900 distinct CDR3 sequences; over 60% are singletons. Memory conventional CD4 T cells were sorted as CD4+ CD45RA- CD25- cells. Sequenced: sorted memory CD4+ effector T cells from a lymph node. Receptor source: a female donor with luminal breast cancer.

V and J are TRBV6-2 or TRBV6-3 and TRBJ2-1; 7 bases are a match to TRBD2. This CDR3 is 14 amino acids long. Germline V gene lookup returns CDR1 MNHEY and CDR2 SVGEGT. Trimming removed 6 bases from V and 3 bases from J; junction bases left unmatched: 5. CDR3 DNA: TGTGCCAGCAGGGGCCAGCGGGACTACAATGAGCAGTTCTTC. Translating gives CASRGQRDYNEQFF.

The chain recombines TRBV6-1 with TRBJ2-3; perhaps TRBD2 as D (5 bases). This CDR3 region has 16 residues. The ends were cut back, 1 base at V and 2 bases at J, with 13 bases in the middle. Germline V gene lookup returns CDR1 MNHNS and CDR2 SASEGT. The CDR3 sequence: CASSEGQLGNTDTQYF. Written as DNA, the CDR3 is TGTGCCAGCAGTGAAGGCCAACTCGGGAACACAGATACGCAGTATTTT.

J is TRBJ1-6 and V is TRBV5-4; 7 bases agree with TRBD1. The CDR3 has 13 amino acids. Germline V gives CDR1 SGHNT, CDR2 YYREEE (reference sequence). Trimming took 2 bases from V and 8 from J; bases not matched to a gene: 1. The CDR3 loop reads CASSFTGDSPLHF. The CDR3 region has the DNA TGTGCCAGCAGCTTCACAGGGGATTCACCCCTCCACTTT. Combining the CDR3 with reference TRBV5-4 and TRBJ1-6 gives the whole variable domain ETGVTQSPTHLIKTRGQQVTLRCSSQSGHNTVSWYQQALGQGPQFIFQYYREEENGRGNFPPRFSGLQFPNYSSELNVNALELDDSALYLCASSFTGDSPLHFGNGTRLTVT.

V and J are TRBV20-1 and TRBJ1-3; D not certain. Germline lookup yields CDR1 DFQATT and CDR2 SNEGSKA (reference sequence). V was shortened by 3 bases and J by 8 bases, with 11 bases between the two germline ends. The CDR3 runs 12 residues. CDR3 nucleotides: TGCAGTGCTAGCCCTGCCGCGGACACCATATATTTT. Amino acid sequence: CSASPAADTIYF.

The chain is built from TRBV7-2 and TRBJ1-1; 9 nucleotides align to TRBD1. There are 19 residues in the CDR3. V trimming: 1 base; J trimming: 5 bases; junction bases outside the gene matches: 17. Germline-derived CDR1 and CDR2 are SGHTA and FQGNSA. The CDR3 sequence is CASSLVVSRQGGVGTEAFF. DNA of the CDR3: TGTGCCAGCAGCTTAGTCGTTAGTCGACAGGGGGGCGTGGGAACTGAAGCTTTCTTT.

The gene calls are TRBV5-1 and TRBJ2-5; 10 nucleotides agree with TRBD1. Unmatched junction bases numbered 8, after V lost 6 bases and J lost 3 bases. CDR1 SGHRS and CDR2 YFSETQ come from the germline V gene. The length of the CDR3 is 15 residues. CDR3 bases: TGCGCCAGCACCTACGATGGGACAGGGGAAGAGACCCAGTACTTC. Translated, it gives CASTYDGTGEETQYF.

The chain carries TRBV28 and TRBJ1-2; a weak D match, TRBD1 (5 bases). The ends were cut back, 2 bases at V and 8 bases at J, with 21 bases in the middle. Germline V lookup: CDR1 MDHEN, CDR2 SYDVKM. The CDR3 sequence is 16 residues long. CDR3 bases: TGTGCCAGCAGTTTAGCGCCCGGGCAGGGTTCATGGGGCTACACCTTC. Translation gives CASSLAPGQGSWGYTF.

The chain uses TRBV6-1 and TRBJ2-1, with 12 nucleotides matching TRBD2. Germline CDR1 and CDR2: MNHNS and SASEGT. J gave up 15 bases and V 0 bases, and 15 bases lay outside the gene matches. The CDR3 sequence is 17 residues long. CDR3 DNA sequence: TGTGCCAGCAGTGAAGCCCCCCCGGGACTAGCGGGCCCCAGGGGGTTCTTC. Translating gives CASSEAPPGLAGPRGFF.

The chain links TRBV12-3 or TRBV12-4 to TRBJ1-1, with TRBD1 as a possible D gene (6 bases). Trimming shortened V by 5 bases and J by 3 bases, and 13 bases separated the two germline ends. The CDR3 sequence is 14 residues long. In DNA form, the CDR3 reads TGTGCCAGCAGTACCAGGGGTGGATACACTGAAGCTTTCTTT. It translates to CASSTRGGYTEAFF.

This chain joins TRBV11-2 and TRBJ1-2; no reliable D call. CDR3 length equals 13 residues. Germline values: CDR1 SGHAT, CDR2 FQNNGV. Trimming removed 8 bases at V and 6 bases at J, with 16 bases between. The CDR3 bases are TGTGCCAGCGCTCTATCGACGATAAATGGCTACACCTTC. Translating gives CASALSTINGYTF. The full variable domain, with the rest looked up from reference TRBV11-2 and TRBJ1-2, is EAGVAQSPRYKIIEKRQSVAFWCNPISGHATLYWYQQILGQGPKLLIQFQNNGVVDDSQLPKDRFSAERLKGVDSTLKIQPAKLEDSAVYLCASALSTINGYTFGSGTRLTVV.